Detailed here is one TCR beta chain. The entry originates in a study of memory B cells and T cells in multiple sclerosis. Germline assignment: CDR1 SGHRS and CDR2 YFSETQ. The trim removed 2 bases at V and 3 bases at J, leaving 5 bases unmatched. This CDR3 is 15 amino acids long. Only in-frame clones appear in the TCRdb table, and some are missing; sequencing was by immunoSEQ multiplex PCR. The sample lists 11,000 to 15,000 clones, around 63% occurring once. This chain links TRBV5-1 with TRBJ2-1, with 7 bases that match TRBD2. Sequencing input: memory (CD45RO+) CD4+ T cells from blood. The receptor was isolated from a human donor with multiple sclerosis. The CDR3 spells CASSFWGGIYNEQFF. As DNA, the CDR3 is TGCGCCAGCAGCTTCTGGGGGGGGATCTACAATGAGCAGTTCTTC.